These 20 T cell receptor beta chains share one sample of origin, sequenced in a study of blood T cell repertoires in COVID-19. Libraries were prepared by immunoSEQ multiplex PCR; TCRdb keeps only in-frame clonotypes and omits some of them. The data contain about 300,000 clones, 90% of them seen just once; the ten biggest clones take up approximately 4%. Input material: PBMCs or T cells enriched from blood (not recorded which). These receptors originate from a woman aged 18-35 years with acute COVID-19.

The chain employs TRBV7-3 and TRBJ2-1; D possibly corresponds to TRBD2 (6 bases). Trimming removed 4 bases from V and 8 bases from J, with 12 bases in between. The CDR3 consists of 13 residues. Germline lookup yields CDR1 SGHTA and CDR2 FQGTGA. The DNA for the CDR3 is TGTGCCAGCAGCTCCTTCGGCGGGGATGAGCAGTTCTTC. Its protein is CASSSFGGDEQFF.

The chain has TRBV19 and TRBJ2-1, with 9 bases identical to TRBD2. The CDR3 is 15 residues long. With V trimmed by 3 bases and J by 10 bases, 10 bases remained unmatched. The germline V gene encodes CDR1 LNHDA and CDR2 SQIVND (reference sequence). The CDR3 region has the DNA TGTGCCAGTAGTATCGGCGGTAGCGGGAGTTGGGAGCAGTTCTTC. Protein: CASSIGGSGSWEQFF.

This chain uses TRBV7-9 with TRBJ2-2, with D possibly matching TRBD2 (6 bases). Germline lookup yields CDR1 SEHNR and CDR2 FQNEAQ (reference sequence). This CDR3 comprises 10 residues. Trimming pared 11 bases from V and 7 bases from J, leaving 8 bases between. The CDR3 nucleotides are TGTGCCGGAGGGGACGGGGAGCTGTTTTTT. This codes for CAGGDGELFF.

The CDR3 DNA reads TGTGCCAGCTCACCGGCGGGAACCGGATCCGAGCAGTACTTC. It specifies CASSPAGTGSEQYF. The chain has TRBV18 and TRBJ2-7; tentative D call: TRBD2 (6 bases). Per the germline V gene, CDR1 is KGHSH and CDR2 is LQKENI. The CDR3 is 14 residues long. V dropped 3 bases and J dropped 6 bases, with 15 bases sitting between them.

In its sample, this clone was seen once. The chain carries TRBV28 and TRBJ1-4; a weak D match, TRBD1 (6 bases). V was cut by 1 base and J by 6 bases, with 9 bases left in between. CDR1 and CDR2 (germline): MDHEN, SYDVKM. This CDR3 has 14 amino acids. This CDR3 is CASSLSGVDEKLFF. DNA of the CDR3: TGTGCCAGCAGTTTATCAGGGGTGGATGAAAAACTGTTTTTT.

V gene TRBV13 combines with J gene TRBJ2-7; no definite D call. This CDR3 is 11 amino acids long. The ends were cut back, 2 bases at V and 7 bases at J, with 6 bases in the middle. Germline CDR1 PRHDT, CDR2 FYEKMQ (reference sequence). The CDR3 protein is CASSLKREQYF. The CDR3 nucleotides are TGTGCCAGCAGCTTAAAGAGGGAGCAGTACTTC. The full variable domain, its missing parts supplied by reference TRBV13 and TRBJ2-7, is AAGVIQSPRHLIKEKRETATLKCYPIPRHDTVYWYQQGPGQDPQFLISFYEKMQSDKGSIPDRFSAQQFSDYHSELNMSSLELGDSALYFCASSLKREQYFGPGTRLTVT.

This sequence joins TRBV11-2 and TRBJ2-1; 10 bases fit TRBD1. The germline gives CDR1 SGHAT, CDR2 FQNNGV. The CDR3 loop spans 16 amino acids. The ends lost 5 bases at V and 1 base at J; junction bases unmatched: 5. CDR3 nucleotides: TGTGCCAGCAGCCGTGCGGGACAGGGGTCCTACAATGAGCAGTTCTTC. Translation: CASSRAGQGSYNEQFF.

This clone was found once. V gene TRBV28 combines with J gene TRBJ2-3, with 8 bases matching TRBD1. The CDR3 is made up of 12 amino acids. V gave up 10 bases and J gave up 8 bases; unmatched junction bases: 8. Germline values: CDR1 MDHEN, CDR2 SYDVKM. Here the CDR3 DNA reads TGTGCCACAGGACAGGGAATCGGTACGCAGTATTTT. Amino acid sequence: CATGQGIGTQYF.

The J gene is TRBJ2-2, the V gene TRBV7-3; the D is unclear. The germline V and J ends were trimmed by 5 bases and 2 bases, with 3 bases remaining between them. Germline V lookup: CDR1 SGHTA, CDR2 FQGTGA. The CDR3 has 12 residues. The CDR3 reads CASSPNTGELFF. The CDR3 region has the DNA TGTGCCAGCAGCCCAAACACCGGGGAGCTGTTTTTT.

CDR3 DNA: TGTGCCAGTAGTATGTGGTTGACGGTGGGCGTCGCTGAAGCTTTCTTT. Translation: CASSMWLTVGVAEAFF. This chain uses TRBV19 with TRBJ1-1; unclear D gene. This CDR3 is built from 16 residues. Germline CDR1 LNHDA, CDR2 SQIVND (reference sequence). V lost 3 bases and J lost 6, with 20 bases in between.

This chain uses TRBV2 with TRBJ1-3, with unresolved D. Trimming took off 8 bases at V and 0 bases at J, with 5 bases between the two ends. This CDR3 spans 12 amino acids. CDR1 is SNHLY, CDR2 FYNNEI, per germline. This CDR3 reads CASGLSGNTIYF. In nucleotides, the CDR3 is TGTGCCAGCGGCCTCTCTGGAAACACCATATATTTT.

This chain uses TRBV13 with TRBJ1-4; no reliable D call. Trimming removed 3 bases from V and 5 bases from J, with 10 bases in between. The germline V gene has CDR1 PRHDT and CDR2 FYEKMQ (reference sequence). The CDR3 has 14 residues. CDR3 sequence: CASSLRRANEKLFF. The CDR3 bases are TGTGCCAGCAGCTTGAGGAGAGCGAATGAAAAACTGTTTTTT.

This clone was counted only a few times. The chain joins TRBV18 to TRBJ1-3; no firm D call. The CDR3 loop spans 16 amino acids. V lost 4 bases, J lost 0 bases, and 13 bases lay in between. Germline lookup yields CDR1 KGHSH and CDR2 LQKENI. CDR3 DNA sequence: TGTGCCAGCTCACAAACGCGGGAATTCTCTGGAAACACCATATATTTT. Its translation is CASSQTREFSGNTIYF.

This clone has only one observation. This CDR3 reads CASSFLEGQQPQHF. For the CDR3, the DNA is TGTGCCAGCAGTTTCTTGGAGGGCCAACAGCCCCAGCATTTT. This rearrangement joins TRBV28 to TRBJ1-5; D uncertain. The CDR3 has 14 residues. Germline values: CDR1 MDHEN, CDR2 SYDVKM. The germline V and J ends were trimmed by 3 bases and 7 bases, with 13 bases remaining between them.

V is TRBV5-1 and J is TRBJ2-2; 10 bases agree with TRBD1. The CDR3 runs 16 residues. With 3 bases clipped from V and 7 bases from J, the junction kept 9 bases outside the gene matches. Germline V gene sequence: CDR1 SGHRS, CDR2 YFSETQ. CDR3: CASSSTGTGAVGELFF. The CDR3, as DNA: TGCGCCAGCAGCTCCACCGGGACAGGGGCAGTCGGGGAGCTGTTTTTT. The full variable domain, rest sourced from reference TRBV5-1 and TRBJ2-2, is KAGVTQTPRYLIKTRGQQVTLSCSPISGHRSVSWYQQTPGQGLQFLFEYFSETQRNKGNFPGRFSGRQFSNSRSEMNVSTLELGDSALYLCASSSTGTGAVGELFFGEGSRLTVL.

This clone was detected ten times or more. The chain couples TRBV28 to TRBJ1-2, with 7 bases matching TRBD1. CDR1 and CDR2 from the germline V gene are MDHEN and SYDVKM. With 3 bases clipped from V and 2 bases from J, the junction kept 15 bases outside the gene matches. This CDR3 contains 18 residues. CDR3 sequence reads: CASSFPGGGRRSNYGYTF. As DNA, the CDR3 is TGTGCCAGCAGTTTTCCAGGGGGAGGCAGGCGGTCCAACTATGGCTACACCTTC.

This rearrangement joins TRBV11-3 to TRBJ2-1; D perhaps matches TRBD2 (6 bases). Trimming took 5 bases from V and 8 from J, leaving 16 bases between them. The germline V gene has CDR1 SGHNT and CDR2 YENEEA. This CDR3 spans 14 amino acids. The CDR3 DNA is TGTGCCAGCAGCGTCGGGACTCGGGCCCATGAGCAGTTCTTC. Its translation is CASSVGTRAHEQFF. The entire variable domain, with the rest obtained from reference TRBV11-3 and TRBJ2-1, is as follows: EAGVVQSPRYKIIEKKQPVAFWCNPISGHNTLYWYLQNLGQGPELLIRYENEEAVDDSQLPKDRFSAERLKGVDSTLKIQPAELGDSAVYLCASSVGTRAHEQFFGPGTRLTVL.

This chain uses TRBV11-3 with TRBJ1-1; 7 nucleotides agree with TRBD1. The trim removed 5 bases at V and 0 bases at J, leaving 9 bases unmatched. Germline CDR1 and CDR2: SGHNT and YENEEA. This CDR3 is built from 16 residues. Here the CDR3 reads CASSLNPGQMNTEAFF. The CDR3 bases are TGTGCCAGCAGCCTAAATCCGGGACAGATGAACACTGAAGCTTTCTTT.

The chain carries TRBV7-3 and TRBJ2-1, with 13 positions matching TRBD2. Germline trimming cut 5 bases from V and 7 bases from J; bases unmatched to any gene: 5. Germline CDR1 is SGHTA and CDR2 is FQGTGA. The CDR3 totals 15 residues. The CDR3 protein is CASSRTSGSENEQFF. As DNA, the CDR3 is TGTGCCAGCAGCCGGACTAGCGGGAGTGAAAATGAGCAGTTCTTC.

The chain has TRBV9 and TRBJ1-4; a possible D gene is TRBD1 (6 bases). The CDR3 is made up of 15 amino acids. Trimming removed 3 bases from V and 3 bases from J, with 12 bases in between. Germline values: CDR1 SGDLS, CDR2 YYNGEE. The CDR3 loop is CASSGPGHANEKLFF. The CDR3 bases are TGTGCCAGCAGCGGTCCGGGACACGCTAATGAAAAACTGTTTTTT.